The 30 T cell receptor beta chains listed next were all sequenced from one sample in a study of CD8 T cells in ankylosing spondylitis. TCRdb analysed the 5' RACE reads with MiXCR anew, one entry per CDR3 protein. In the table there are some 250,000 distinct CDR3 sequences, about 24% of which are singletons. The sample consisted of blood, either unsorted or a sorted T cell fraction (not recorded which). The origin of the receptors is a male donor with ankylosing spondylitis or in good health (not recorded which).

This clonotype occurred a few times. The gene calls are TRBV5-4 and TRBJ2-5; D may match TRBD1 or TRBD2 (5 bases each). Germline V gene lookup returns CDR1 SGHNT and CDR2 YYREEE (reference sequence). There are 16 residues in the CDR3. The V gene lost 0 bases and the J gene lost 5 bases, with 17 bases spanning the gap. CDR3 bases: TGTGCCAGCAGCTTGGGGCCCGGGATGCAGGGTGAGACCCAGTACTTC. Its protein is CASSLGPGMQGETQYF.

Note on this clonotype: This may come from a read error, since a much larger clone is one base off. The chain is built from TRBV12-3 or TRBV12-4 and TRBJ2-5; D unclear. The CDR3 has 14 residues. In DNA form, the CDR3 reads TGTGCCAGCAGGGCTAGTGGGGTGCGAGAGACCCAGCACTTC. Its translation is CASRASGVRETQHF.

V usage is TRBV7-6 and J usage is TRBJ2-7, with unresolved D. The V end was cut by 3 bases, the J end by 3 bases, with 9 bases between. Per the germline V gene, CDR1 is SGHVS and CDR2 is FNYEAQ. This CDR3 region has 13 residues. CDR3: CASSFQDDYEQYF. CDR3 in DNA: TGTGCCAGCAGCTTCCAGGATGACTACGAGCAGTACTTC.

This clonotype turned up a few times. The rearrangement uses TRBV6-1 and TRBJ1-6; D remains unclear. CDR3 length equals 16 residues. The V gene's germline CDR1 is MNHNS and CDR2 SASEGT. The V and J ends lost 5 bases and 0 bases respectively, with 11 bases between them. DNA for the CDR3: TGTGCCAGCAGTAATAGGGATAGCTCCTATAATTCACCCCTCCACTTT. It codes for CASSNRDSSYNSPLHF.

The CDR3 nucleotides are TGTGCCAGCAGTGAAGTCAGTTCGGTGGATGAGCAGTTCTTC. This sequence encodes CASSEVSSVDEQFF. The V call is TRBV2, the J call TRBJ2-1; D remains ambiguous. The V end was cut by 1 base, the J end by 8 bases, with 12 bases between. Germline CDR1 is SNHLY and CDR2 is FYNNEI. The CDR3 consists of 14 residues. The complete variable domain, with remaining parts taken from reference TRBV2 and TRBJ2-1, reads EPEVTQTPSHQVTQMGQEVILRCVPISNHLYFYWYRQILGQKVEFLVSFYNNEISEKSEIFDDQFSVERPDGSNFTLKIRSTKLEDSAMYFCASSEVSSVDEQFFGPGTRLTVL.

This clonotype has ten or more counts. The CDR3 here is CSARDVGEKGQGNYNEQFF. The CDR3 nucleotides read TGCAGTGCTAGAGATGTCGGTGAGAAGGGACAGGGAAACTACAATGAGCAGTTCTTC. The V gene is TRBV20-1, the J gene TRBJ2-1, with 9 bases aligning to TRBD1. The germline V gene encodes CDR1 DFQATT and CDR2 SNEGSKA (reference sequence). The CDR3 sequence is 19 residues long. V shed 0 bases and J 3 bases; nucleotides not matched to a gene: 15.

The rearrangement joins TRBV11-2 to TRBJ2-7, with TRBD1 matching over 7 bases. CDR3 length equals 12 residues. Germline trimming cut 5 bases from V and 7 bases from J; bases unmatched to any gene: 5. Germline V CDR1 and CDR2: SGHAT, FQNNGV. As DNA, the CDR3 is TGTGCCAGCAGCATATCAGGGGGAGAGCAGTACTTC. It codes for CASSISGGEQYF. Full variable domain (outside the CDR3, taken from reference TRBV11-2 and TRBJ2-7): EAGVAQSPRYKIIEKRQSVAFWCNPISGHATLYWYQQILGQGPKLLIQFQNNGVVDDSQLPKDRFSAERLKGVDSTLKIQPAKLEDSAVYLCASSISGGEQYFGPGTRLTVT.

V and J are TRBV29-1 and TRBJ1-1; TRBD1 is a possible D gene (6 bases). This CDR3 is built from 12 residues. V was trimmed by 7 bases and J by 5 bases, leaving 14 bases between them. Germline V gene lookup returns CDR1 SQVTM and CDR2 ANQGSEA. In DNA, the CDR3 is TGCAGCGCCGAAAGGCAGGGGACTGAAGCTTTCTTT. This translates into CSAERQGTEAFF.

CDR3: CAISESGGQSEKLFF. The DNA of the CDR3 is TGTGCCATCAGTGAGTCCGGGGGGCAATCGGAAAAACTGTTTTTT. The chain joins TRBV10-3 to TRBJ1-4, with D perhaps TRBD1 (6 bases). CDR3 length equals 15 residues. Germline CDR1 and CDR2: ENHRY and SYGVKD. Trimming cost V 0 bases and J 8 bases, with 13 bases left between them.

This chain connects TRBV12-3 or TRBV12-4 to TRBJ1-1, with D possibly being TRBD1 (5 bases). The CDR3 spans 17 residues. The germline V and J ends were trimmed by 3 bases and 1 base, with 18 bases remaining between them. CDR3 region: CASSFGAQSRGNTEAFF. CDR3 DNA: TGTGCCAGCAGTTTCGGCGCCCAGTCAAGGGGGAACACTGAAGCTTTCTTT.

This clonotype was counted between two and nine times. The J gene is TRBJ1-5, the V gene TRBV28; D is perhaps TRBD1 (6 bases). Trimming took 7 bases from V and 7 from J, leaving 17 bases between them. The CDR3 contains 14 residues. Germline CDR1 MDHEN, CDR2 SYDVKM. The CDR3 here is CASTITGLSQPQHF. The CDR3 coding sequence is TGTGCCAGCACGATAACAGGGTTATCACAGCCCCAGCATTTT.

This clonotype was observed many times. The chain carries TRBV5-1 and TRBJ2-3; 13 positions match TRBD2. CDR1 and CDR2 (germline): SGHRS, YFSETQ. The CDR3 is made up of 16 amino acids. V gave up 2 bases and J gave up 2 bases; unmatched junction bases: 2. Here the CDR3 reads CASSLGLAGATDTQYF. The CDR3 region has the DNA TGCGCCAGCAGCTTAGGACTAGCGGGGGCCACAGATACGCAGTATTTT.

The sample holds a few counts of this clonotype. The chain combines TRBV20-1 with TRBJ2-3; D remains unclear. Trimming left V 4 bases short and J 4 bases short, with 15 bases between. Per the germline V gene, CDR1 is DFQATT and CDR2 is SNEGSKA (reference sequence). The CDR3 runs 14 residues. The CDR3: CSATPRDWADTQYF. The CDR3 coding sequence is TGCAGTGCTACGCCCCGCGACTGGGCAGATACGCAGTATTTT.

Ten or more counts support this clonotype. The rearrangement uses TRBV20-1 and TRBJ2-1, with TRBD2 matching 11 bases. CDR3 length: 16 residues. The junction had 4 bases not matched to a gene; V was cut back by 0 bases and J by 3 bases. Looked up from germline, CDR1 is DFQATT and CDR2 is SNEGSKA (reference sequence). CDR3 DNA sequence: TGCAGTGCTAGAGAACTAGCGGGGGACCTCTACAATGAGCAGTTCTTC. It encodes CSARELAGDLYNEQFF.

This clonotype turned up a few times. The chain has TRBV20-1 and TRBJ1-1; D ambiguous. Trimming stripped 3 bases from V and 9 bases from J, with 20 bases between. The CDR3 totals 14 residues. Germline CDR1 is DFQATT and CDR2 is SNEGSKA (reference sequence). The CDR3 bases are TGCAGTGCTAGGGAGATCCTCGATACATGGCAAGCTTTCTTT. Its protein is CSAREILDTWQAFF.

This clonotype was recorded many times. The chain is built from TRBV12-3 or TRBV12-4 and TRBJ1-2; D not certain. V dropped 1 base and J dropped 4 bases, with 7 bases sitting between them. This CDR3 has 13 amino acids. This CDR3 is CASSLGGSYGYTF. The DNA for the CDR3 is TGTGCCAGCAGTTTAGGGGGAAGCTATGGCTACACCTTC.

This clonotype was picked up many times. The chain combines TRBV20-1 with TRBJ2-2; 9 bases are shared with TRBD1. Germline-derived CDR1 and CDR2 are DFQATT and SNEGSKA (reference sequence). This CDR3 spans 16 amino acids. J was trimmed by 5 bases and V by 5 bases; bases with no gene match: 12. This CDR3 reads CSAPKRQGGLTGELFF. Here the CDR3 DNA reads TGCAGTGCTCCGAAACGACAGGGGGGACTTACCGGGGAGCTGTTTTTT.

This clonotype came up many times. The gene calls are TRBV29-1 and TRBJ2-1; tentatively, D is TRBD2 (5 bases). The CDR3 is 13 residues long. Germline V CDR1 and CDR2: SQVTM, ANQGSEA. V was cut by 2 bases and J by 8 bases, with 13 bases left in between. The DNA for the CDR3 is TGCAGCGTTGAAATCCCTAGCTCCCATGAGCAGTTCTTC. This sequence encodes CSVEIPSSHEQFF.

The gene calls are TRBV20-1 and TRBJ2-7, with a possible D match to TRBD1 (6 bases). This CDR3 spans 14 amino acids. Trimming took 6 bases from V and 4 from J, leaving 19 bases between them. Germline V gene data show CDR1 as DFQATT and CDR2 as SNEGSKA (reference sequence). CDR3 bases: TGCAGTGCAGAAACCCGACAGGACCCTTACGAGCAGTACTTC. Translated: CSAETRQDPYEQYF.

This clonotype was found a few times. The chain is built from TRBV5-8 and TRBJ1-4; D perhaps matches TRBD1 (5 bases). This CDR3 has 15 residues. V lost 4 bases, J lost 0 bases, and 10 bases lay in between. Germline V gene sequence: CDR1 SGHTS, CDR2 YDEGEE. The CDR3 region has the DNA TGTGCCAGCAGCCAAACAGGTGCAACTAATGAAAAACTGTTTTTT. Its protein is CASSQTGATNEKLFF.

This clonotype has a handful of counts. The chain joins TRBV12-3 or TRBV12-4 to TRBJ1-5; D is unclear. V was shortened by 3 bases and J by 5 bases, with 11 bases between the two germline ends. CDR3 length: 14 amino acids. The CDR3 here is CASSLNSPHQPQHF. CDR3 coding DNA: TGTGCCAGCAGTTTGAACAGCCCCCATCAGCCCCAGCATTTT.

This clonotype was detected many times. The chain uses TRBV12-3 or TRBV12-4 and TRBJ1-3; 11 positions agree with TRBD1. The CDR3 length is 17 residues. After removal of 5 bases from V and 5 bases from J, the junction contained 11 bases not matched to a gene. CDR3 DNA sequence: TGTGCCAGCAGTCCATACTCCGGGACAGGGGGTAGAAACACCATATATTTT. It encodes CASSPYSGTGGRNTIYF.

This clonotype occurred many times. For the CDR3, the DNA is TGCAGTGCTAGAGATAGGCGACTAGCGGATTCACAGGCCCAGTACTTC. This gives the protein CSARDRRLADSQAQYF. The chain is built from TRBV20-1 and TRBJ2-5; the match to TRBD2 covers 9 bases. Germline V gene sequence: CDR1 DFQATT, CDR2 SNEGSKA (reference sequence). CDR3 length: 16 residues. The junction had 14 bases not matched to a gene; V was cut back by 0 bases and J by 9 bases.

V gene TRBV10-1 combines with J gene TRBJ2-7; D unresolved. The CDR3 loop spans 12 amino acids. V lost 0 bases to trimming and J lost 4 bases, with 4 bases between them. Germline assignment: CDR1 WNHNN and CDR2 SYGVQD (reference sequence). The chain's CDR3 is CASSESGYEQYF. CDR3 in DNA: TGCGCCAGCAGTGAGTCGGGGTACGAGCAGTACTTC.

The J gene is TRBJ2-3, the V gene TRBV12-3 or TRBV12-4, with a possible D match to TRBD2 (6 bases). CDR3 length equals 15 residues. V was trimmed by 6 bases and J by 8 bases, leaving 21 bases between them. CDR3 protein: CASSTGTGGKGTQYF. The CDR3, as DNA: TGTGCCAGCAGCACCGGGACTGGGGGAAAGGGTACGCAGTATTTT.

This sequence joins TRBV5-1 and TRBJ2-7; weak D call: TRBD2 (5 bases). The CDR3 has 14 residues. The germline V gene has CDR1 SGHRS and CDR2 YFSETQ. V shed 4 bases and J shed 2 bases, with 13 bases lying between them. The CDR3, as DNA: TGCGCCAGCAGCCCCGACCTGGGAGCCTACGAGCAGTACTTC. This translates into CASSPDLGAYEQYF.

This clonotype showed up many times. The chain uses TRBV18 and TRBJ2-3; tentatively, D is TRBD1 (6 bases). Germline assignment: CDR1 KGHSH and CDR2 LQKENI. Trimming cost V 3 bases and J 0 bases, with 13 bases left between them. CDR3 length: 16 amino acids. The CDR3 DNA follows: TGTGCCAGCTCACCCCAGGGGAGCTCTAGCACAGATACGCAGTATTTT. The encoded protein is CASSPQGSSSTDTQYF.

The chain combines TRBV29-1 with TRBJ2-5; 7 bases are shared with TRBD1. The V and J ends lost 7 bases and 3 bases, in that order; junction bases with no gene match: 8. CDR3 length: 13 amino acids. Germline CDR1 reads SQVTM; CDR2 reads ANQGSEA. CDR3 nucleotide sequence: TGCAGCGCGACCGGGACAGAAAAAGAGACCCAGTACTTC. This sequence encodes CSATGTEKETQYF.

Ten or more counts support this clonotype. The chain joins TRBV20-1 to TRBJ2-7, with D possibly matching TRBD2 (5 bases). Germline V gene data show CDR1 as DFQATT and CDR2 as SNEGSKA (reference sequence). V was cut by 5 bases and J by 4 bases, with 27 bases left in between. The CDR3 has 17 amino acids. The DNA for the CDR3 is TGCAGTGCTGCCGCACTAACGGGATCGGTAGACAATTACGAGCAGTACTTC. Amino acids: CSAAALTGSVDNYEQYF.

The J gene is TRBJ1-1, the V gene TRBV6-1; no firm D call. Germline CDR1 is MNHNS and CDR2 is SASEGT. Trimming took 5 bases from V and 7 from J, leaving 14 bases between them. This CDR3 has 13 amino acids. CDR3 in DNA: TGTGCCAGCAGTCGACCGACGGCAATTGAAGCTTTCTTT. Its translation: CASSRPTAIEAFF.